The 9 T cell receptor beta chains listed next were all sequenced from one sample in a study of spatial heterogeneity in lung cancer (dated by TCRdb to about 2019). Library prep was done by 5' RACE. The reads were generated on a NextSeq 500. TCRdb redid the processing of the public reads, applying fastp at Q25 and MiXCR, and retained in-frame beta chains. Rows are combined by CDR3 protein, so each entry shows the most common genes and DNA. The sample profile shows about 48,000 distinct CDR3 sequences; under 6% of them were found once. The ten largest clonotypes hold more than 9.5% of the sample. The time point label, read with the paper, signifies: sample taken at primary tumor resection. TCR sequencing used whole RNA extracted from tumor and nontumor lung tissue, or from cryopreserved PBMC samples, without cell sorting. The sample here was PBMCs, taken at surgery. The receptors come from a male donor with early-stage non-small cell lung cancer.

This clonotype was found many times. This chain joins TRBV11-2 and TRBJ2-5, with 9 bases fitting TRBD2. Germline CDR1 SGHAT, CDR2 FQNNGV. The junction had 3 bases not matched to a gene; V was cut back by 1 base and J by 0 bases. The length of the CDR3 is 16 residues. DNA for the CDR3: TGTGCCAGCAGCTTAGGACTAGCGGCACACCAAGAGACCCAGTACTTC. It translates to CASSLGLAAHQETQYF.

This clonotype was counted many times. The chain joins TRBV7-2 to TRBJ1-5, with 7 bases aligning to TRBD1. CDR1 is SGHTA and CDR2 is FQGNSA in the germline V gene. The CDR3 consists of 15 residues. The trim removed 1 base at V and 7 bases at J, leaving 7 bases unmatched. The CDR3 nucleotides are TGTGCCAGCAGCTTAGATCTGAGGGGACAGCAGCCCCAGCATTTT. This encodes CASSLDLRGQQPQHF.

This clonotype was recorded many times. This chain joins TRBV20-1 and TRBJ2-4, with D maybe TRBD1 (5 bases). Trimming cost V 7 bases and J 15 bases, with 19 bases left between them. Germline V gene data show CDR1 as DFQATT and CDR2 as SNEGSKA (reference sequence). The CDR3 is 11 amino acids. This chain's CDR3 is CSVKAQGSSYF. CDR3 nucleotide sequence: TGCAGTGTCAAAGCCCAGGGTTCGTCGTACTTC.

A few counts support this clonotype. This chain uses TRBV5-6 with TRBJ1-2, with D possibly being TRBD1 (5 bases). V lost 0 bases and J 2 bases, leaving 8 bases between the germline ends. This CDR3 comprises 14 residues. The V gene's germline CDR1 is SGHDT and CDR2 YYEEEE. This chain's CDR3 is CASSLGRVNYGYTF. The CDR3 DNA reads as TGTGCCAGCAGCTTGGGCAGGGTAAACTATGGCTACACCTTC.

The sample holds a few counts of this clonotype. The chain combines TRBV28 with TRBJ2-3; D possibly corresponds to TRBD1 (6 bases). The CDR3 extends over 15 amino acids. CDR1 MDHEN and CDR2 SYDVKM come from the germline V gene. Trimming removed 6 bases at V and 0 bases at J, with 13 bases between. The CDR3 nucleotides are TGTGCCAGCAGCTTTCCGGGACATAGCACAGATACGCAGTATTTT. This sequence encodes CASSFPGHSTDTQYF.

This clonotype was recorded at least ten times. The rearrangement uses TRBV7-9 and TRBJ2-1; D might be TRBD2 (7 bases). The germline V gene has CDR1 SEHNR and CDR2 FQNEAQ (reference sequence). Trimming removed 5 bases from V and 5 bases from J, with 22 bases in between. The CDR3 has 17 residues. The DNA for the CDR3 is TGTGCCAGCAGCCCCCCTCTTAGGGGGAGGGCCCACAATGAGCAGTTCTTC. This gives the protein CASSPPLRGRAHNEQFF.

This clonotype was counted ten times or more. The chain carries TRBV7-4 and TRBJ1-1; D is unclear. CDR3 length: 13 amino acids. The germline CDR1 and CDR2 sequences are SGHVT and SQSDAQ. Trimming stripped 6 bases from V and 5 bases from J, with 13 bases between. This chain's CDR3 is CASRMTHVTEAFF. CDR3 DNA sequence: TGTGCCAGCAGGATGACCCATGTAACTGAAGCTTTCTTT.

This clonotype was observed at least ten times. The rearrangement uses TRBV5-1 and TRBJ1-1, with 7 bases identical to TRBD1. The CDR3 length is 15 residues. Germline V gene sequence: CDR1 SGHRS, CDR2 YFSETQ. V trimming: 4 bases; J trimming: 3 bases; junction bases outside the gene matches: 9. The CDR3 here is CASSATGTPDTEAFF. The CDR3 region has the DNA TGCGCCAGCAGCGCGACAGGGACCCCGGACACTGAAGCTTTCTTT.

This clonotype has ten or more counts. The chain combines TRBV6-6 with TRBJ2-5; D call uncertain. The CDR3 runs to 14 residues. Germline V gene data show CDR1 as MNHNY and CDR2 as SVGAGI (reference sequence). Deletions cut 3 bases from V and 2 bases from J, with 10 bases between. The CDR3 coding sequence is TGTGCCAGCAGTTATTACCGAAGACAAGAGACCCAGTACTTC. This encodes CASSYYRRQETQYF.